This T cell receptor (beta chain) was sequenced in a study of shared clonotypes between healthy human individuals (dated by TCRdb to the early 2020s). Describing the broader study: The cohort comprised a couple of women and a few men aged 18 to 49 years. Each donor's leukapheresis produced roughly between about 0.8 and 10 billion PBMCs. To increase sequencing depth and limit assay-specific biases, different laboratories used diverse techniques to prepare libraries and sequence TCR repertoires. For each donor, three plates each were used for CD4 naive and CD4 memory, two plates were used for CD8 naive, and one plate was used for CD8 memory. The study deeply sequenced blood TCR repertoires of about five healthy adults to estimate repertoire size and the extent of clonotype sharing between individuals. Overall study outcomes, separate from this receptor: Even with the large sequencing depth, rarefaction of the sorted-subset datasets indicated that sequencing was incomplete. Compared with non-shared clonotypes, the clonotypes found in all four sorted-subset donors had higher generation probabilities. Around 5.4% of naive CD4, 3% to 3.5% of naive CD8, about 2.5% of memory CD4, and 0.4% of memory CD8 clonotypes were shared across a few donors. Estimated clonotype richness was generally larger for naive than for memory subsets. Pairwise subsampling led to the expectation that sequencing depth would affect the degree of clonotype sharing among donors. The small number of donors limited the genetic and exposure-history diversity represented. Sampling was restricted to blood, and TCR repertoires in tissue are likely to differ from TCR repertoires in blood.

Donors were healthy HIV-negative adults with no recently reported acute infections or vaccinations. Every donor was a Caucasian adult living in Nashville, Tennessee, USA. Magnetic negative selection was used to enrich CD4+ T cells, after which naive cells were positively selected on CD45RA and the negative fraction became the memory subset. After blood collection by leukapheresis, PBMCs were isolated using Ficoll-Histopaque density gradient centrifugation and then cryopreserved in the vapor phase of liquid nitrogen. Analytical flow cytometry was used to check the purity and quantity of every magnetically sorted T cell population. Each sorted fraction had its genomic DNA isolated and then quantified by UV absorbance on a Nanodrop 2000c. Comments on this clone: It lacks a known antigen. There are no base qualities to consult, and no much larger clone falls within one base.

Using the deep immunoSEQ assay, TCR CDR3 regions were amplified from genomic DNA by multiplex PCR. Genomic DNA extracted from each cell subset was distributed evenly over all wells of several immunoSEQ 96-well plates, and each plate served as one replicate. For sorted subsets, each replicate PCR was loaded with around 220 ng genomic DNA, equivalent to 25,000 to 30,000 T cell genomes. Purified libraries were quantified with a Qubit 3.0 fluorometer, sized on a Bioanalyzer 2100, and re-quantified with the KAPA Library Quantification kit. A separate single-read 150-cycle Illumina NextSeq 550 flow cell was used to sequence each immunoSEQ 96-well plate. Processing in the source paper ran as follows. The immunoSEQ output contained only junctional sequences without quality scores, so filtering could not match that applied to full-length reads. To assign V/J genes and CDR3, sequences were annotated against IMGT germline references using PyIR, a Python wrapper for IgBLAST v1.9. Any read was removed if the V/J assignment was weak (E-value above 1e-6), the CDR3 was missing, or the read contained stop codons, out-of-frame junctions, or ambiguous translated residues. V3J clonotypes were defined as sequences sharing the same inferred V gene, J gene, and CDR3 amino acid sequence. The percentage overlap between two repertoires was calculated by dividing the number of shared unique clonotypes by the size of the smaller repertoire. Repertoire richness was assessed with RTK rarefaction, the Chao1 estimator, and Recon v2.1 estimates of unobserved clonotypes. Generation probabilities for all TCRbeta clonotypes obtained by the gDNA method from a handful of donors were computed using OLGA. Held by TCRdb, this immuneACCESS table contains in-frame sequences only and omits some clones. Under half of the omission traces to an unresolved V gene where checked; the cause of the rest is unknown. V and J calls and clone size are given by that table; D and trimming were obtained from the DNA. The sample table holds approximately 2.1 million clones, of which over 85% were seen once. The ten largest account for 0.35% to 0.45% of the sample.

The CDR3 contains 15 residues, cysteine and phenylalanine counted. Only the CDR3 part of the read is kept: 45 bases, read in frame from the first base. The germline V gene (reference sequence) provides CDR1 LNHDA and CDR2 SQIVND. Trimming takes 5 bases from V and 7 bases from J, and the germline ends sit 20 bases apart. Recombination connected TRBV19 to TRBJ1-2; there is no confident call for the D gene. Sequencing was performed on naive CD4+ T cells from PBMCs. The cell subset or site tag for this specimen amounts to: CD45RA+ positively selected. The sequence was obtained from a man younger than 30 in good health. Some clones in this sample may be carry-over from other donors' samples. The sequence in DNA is TGTGCCAGTAGTCCGCATGGGGAGATCGCAGCTGGCTACACCTTC. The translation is CASSPHGEIAAGYTF. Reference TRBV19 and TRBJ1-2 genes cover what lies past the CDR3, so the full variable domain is DGGITQSPKYLFRKEGQNVTLSCEQNLNHDAMYWYRQDPGQGLRLIYYSQIVNDFQKGDIAEGYSVSREKKESFPLTVTSAQKNPTAFYLCASSPHGEIAAGYTFGSGTRLTVV.